Below are 13 T cell receptor beta chains sequenced from a single sample in a study of T cell repertoires in cytomegalovirus infection. TCRdb re-called the reads through MiXCR, storing one row per CDR3 protein. The repertoire holds approximately 910,000 distinct CDR3 sequences, with approximately 31% as singletons. Their target antigens are unknown. This sample comprised cultured CD8+ T cells from PBMCs, obtained from culture after CMV antigen stimulation. The receptor source for this set is a human donor in good health (CMV status not recorded). Some clones in this sample may be carry-over from other donors' samples.

This clonotype was seen once. The CDR3 nucleotides are TGTGCCAGCACTTCATGGGAGACCCAGTACTTC. It specifies CASTSWETQYF. The rearrangement joins TRBV6-5 to TRBJ2-5; no reliable D call. Germline CDR1 and CDR2: MNHEY and SVGAGI. Trimming removed 7 bases at V and 5 bases at J, with 8 bases between. The CDR3 is made up of 11 amino acids.

Comment on this clonotype: The junction departs from the called germline gene at one end, perhaps through a read error. This sequence joins TRBV10-3 and TRBJ1-6; D ambiguous. Germline V CDR1 and CDR2: ENHRY, SYGVKD. This CDR3 comprises 13 residues. The CDR3 DNA follows: TGTGCCATCAGTTTGGACTGGGAACGACCCCCCCACTTT. This gives the protein CAISLDWERPPHF.

This clonotype was seen a few times. The J gene is TRBJ2-5, the V gene TRBV7-8; D possibly corresponds to TRBD2 (6 bases). Trimming removed 4 bases from V and 3 bases from J, with 15 bases in between. Germline CDR1 is SGHVS and CDR2 is FQNEAQ. The CDR3 contains 15 residues. CDR3 sequence: CASSSSGGAKETQYF. The CDR3, as DNA: TGTGCCAGCAGCTCTTCCGGAGGGGCTAAAGAGACCCAGTACTTC.

The chain couples TRBV24-1 to TRBJ2-5; 7 nucleotides line up with TRBD1. Germline loops: CDR1 KGHDR, CDR2 SFDVKD. Losses at the gene ends were 3 bases for V and 2 bases for J; bases not matched to a gene: 11. The CDR3 totals 17 residues. The CDR3 sequence is CATSDVRDSIDQETQYF. CDR3 nucleotide sequence: TGTGCCACCAGTGATGTCCGGGACAGTATAGATCAAGAGACCCAGTACTTC.

V gene TRBV18 combines with J gene TRBJ1-5, with D perhaps TRBD1 (5 bases). CDR1 KGHSH and CDR2 LQKENI come from the germline V gene. This CDR3 spans 15 amino acids. Between the trimmed V and J ends, which lost 0 bases and 0 bases, there was a span of 6 bases. CDR3 amino acids: CASSPPGTSNQPQHF. DNA of the CDR3: TGTGCCAGCTCACCACCGGGGACTAGCAATCAGCCCCAGCATTTT. The full variable domain, in which reference TRBV18 and TRBJ1-5 provide the parts outside the CDR3, is NAGVMQNPRHLVRRRGQEARLRCSPMKGHSHVYWYRQLPEEGLKFMVYLQKENIIDESGMPKERFSAEFPKEGPSILRIQQVVRGDSAAYFCASSPPGTSNQPQHFGDGTRLSIL.

This clonotype came up many times. The V call is TRBV4-2, the J call TRBJ1-3; a possible D gene is TRBD1 (6 bases). Germline CDR1 reads LGHNA; CDR2 reads YNFKEQ. The CDR3 is 12 residues long. The V gene lost 9 bases and the J gene lost 4 bases, with 10 bases spanning the gap. CDR3 DNA: TGTGCCAGTACAGGGTCGGGAAACACCATATATTTT. This sequence encodes CASTGSGNTIYF.

The rearrangement uses TRBV6-2 or TRBV6-3 and TRBJ1-3; D not certain. V was shortened by 7 bases and J by 0 bases, with 10 bases between the two germline ends. The V gene's germline CDR1 is MNHEY and CDR2 SVGEGT. There are 14 residues in the CDR3. This CDR3 is CASNSEASGNTIYF. In DNA form, the CDR3 reads TGTGCCAGCAATTCGGAGGCCTCTGGAAACACCATATATTTT.

The chain has TRBV6-5 and TRBJ2-1; TRBD1 aligns across 7 bases. The CDR3 runs to 15 residues. Germline lookup yields CDR1 MNHEY and CDR2 SVGAGI. Trimming took 2 bases from V and 3 from J; bases not matched to a gene: 4. The CDR3: CASSYGQEIYNEQFF. CDR3 DNA sequence: TGTGCCAGCAGTTACGGACAGGAGATCTACAATGAGCAGTTCTTC.

This clonotype was counted at least ten times. The genes are TRBV7-6 and TRBJ2-5; D possibly corresponds to TRBD2 (5 bases). Germline assignment: CDR1 SGHVS and CDR2 FNYEAQ. The CDR3 runs to 14 residues. Trimming cost V 3 bases and J 4 bases, with 12 bases left between them. The CDR3 here is CASSFFAGAETQYF. In nucleotides, the CDR3 is TGTGCCAGCAGCTTTTTTGCGGGCGCAGAGACCCAGTACTTC.

This clonotype occurred a few times. The V call is TRBV5-4, the J call TRBJ2-5; TRBD2 aligns across 10 bases. The CDR3 has 18 residues. CDR1 SGHNT and CDR2 YYREEE come from the germline V gene (reference sequence). Losses at the gene ends were 0 bases for V and 0 bases for J; bases not matched to a gene: 8. This CDR3 is CASSLGLAGGEYQETQYF. CDR3 DNA: TGTGCCAGCAGCTTGGGATTAGCGGGGGGAGAATACCAAGAGACCCAGTACTTC.

This rearrangement joins TRBV5-6 to TRBJ1-1, with 7 positions matching TRBD1. CDR1 SGHDT and CDR2 YYEEEE come from the germline V gene. Trimming cost V 2 bases and J 5 bases; bases outside gene matches: 6. This CDR3 is 14 amino acids long. The CDR3 is CASSFETGQTEAFF. In DNA form, the CDR3 reads TGTGCCAGCAGCTTCGAGACAGGGCAGACTGAAGCTTTCTTT.

This clonotype was counted between two and nine times. The chain couples TRBV27 to TRBJ1-6; TRBD1 is a possible D gene (6 bases). The germline gives CDR1 MNHEY, CDR2 SMNVEV (reference sequence). The V end lost 6 bases, the J end lost 5 bases, and 14 bases lay between the germline ends. This CDR3 region has 15 residues. In nucleotides, the CDR3 is TGTGCCAGCAGAGGCCCGGGGGCTCATAATTCACCCCTCCACTTT. It specifies CASRGPGAHNSPLHF.

The chain joins TRBV4-2 to TRBJ1-1; 12 nucleotides line up with TRBD1. This CDR3 comprises 17 residues. The V segment lost 5 bases and the J segment 6 bases; nucleotides outside the gene matches: 13. CDR1 is LGHNA and CDR2 is YNFKEQ in the germline V gene. CDR3 bases: TGTGCCAGCAGCTCCGGGACAGGGGGCGCCACTGGCGCTGAAGCTTTCTTT. It encodes CASSSGTGGATGAEAFF.